A selection of T cell receptor beta chains follows, all from one sample in a study of cytomegalovirus exposure and HLA in healthy donors. Produced via immunoSEQ multiplex PCR; TCRdb's table is partial and in-frame only. The sample contains some 130,000 clones, around 79% of which appear only once. The sequencing sample was made of PBMCs. These receptors all stem from a woman between 40 and 55 years old in good health and CMV-seronegative. The CDR3 runs from the conserved cysteine through the conserved F or W. D genes are given only for firm matches. Clone size is stated in some rows and not others, as once, few, many or a class when expanded.

j_gene: TRBJ1-1; abundance: NA; v_gene: TRBV7-9; d_gene: NA; CDR3aa: CASSFIQGRGNTEAFF; CDR3nt: TGTGCCAGCAGCTTTATCCAGGGAAGGGGGAACACTGAAGCTTTCTTT
j_gene: TRBJ2-2; abundance: NA; v_gene: TRBV2; d_gene: TRBD2; CDR3aa: CATSPSGGRTGELFF; CDR3nt: TGTGCCACGTCCCCTAGCGGGGGGCGGACCGGGGAGCTGTTTTTT
j_gene: TRBJ1-6; abundance: once; v_gene: TRBV2; d_gene: TRBD1; CDR3aa: CASSDDREDSPLHF; CDR3nt: TGTGCCAGCAGTGACGACAGGGAAGATTCACCCCTCCACTTT
j_gene: TRBJ2-7; abundance: few; v_gene: TRBV10-3; d_gene: NA; CDR3aa: CAIREDISYEQYF; CDR3nt: TGTGCCATCAGGGAGGACATCTCCTACGAGCAGTACTTC
j_gene: TRBJ1-2; abundance: NA; v_gene: TRBV5-1; d_gene: NA; CDR3aa: CASNPSGNYGYTF; CDR3nt: TGCGCCAGCAATCCGTCGGGGAACTATGGCTACACCTTC
j_gene: TRBJ1-1; abundance: NA; v_gene: TRBV5-6; d_gene: TRBD1; CDR3aa: CASSSTGLMNTEAFF; CDR3nt: TGTGCCAGCAGCTCGACAGGGCTAATGAACACTGAAGCTTTCTTT
j_gene: TRBJ1-5; abundance: NA; v_gene: TRBV4-3; d_gene: NA; CDR3aa: CASSLGGDQPQHF; CDR3nt: TGCGCCAGCAGCCTCGGGGGTGACCAGCCCCAGCATTTT
j_gene: TRBJ1-1; abundance: few; v_gene: TRBV19; d_gene: NA; CDR3aa: CASSRDTLNTEAFF; CDR3nt: TGTGCCAGTAGTAGGGACACCCTGAACACTGAAGCTTTCTTT
j_gene: TRBJ1-2; abundance: NA; v_gene: TRBV6-6; d_gene: TRBD1; CDR3aa: CASKALDRTFYGYPF; CDR3nt: TGTGCCAGCAAGGCCCTGGACAGGACTTTTTATGGCTACCCCTTC
j_gene: TRBJ1-3; abundance: NA; v_gene: TRBV30; d_gene: NA; CDR3aa: CAWDKEGFSGNTIYF; CDR3nt: TGTGCCTGGGATAAGGAGGGTTTCTCTGGAAACACCATATATTTT
j_gene: TRBJ2-3; abundance: NA; v_gene: TRBV18; d_gene: TRBD2; CDR3aa: CASSRETSVGKDTQYF; CDR3nt: TGTGCCAGCTCCCGGGAGACTAGCGTAGGAAAAGATACGCAGTATTTT
j_gene: TRBJ2-3; abundance: NA; v_gene: TRBV30; d_gene: NA; CDR3aa: CAWSVRSTDTQYF; CDR3nt: TGTGCCTGGAGTGTCCGGAGCACAGATACGCAGTATTTT
j_gene: TRBJ2-1; abundance: NA; v_gene: TRBV5-6; d_gene: NA; CDR3aa: CASSLVSGDNEQFF; CDR3nt: TGTGCCAGCAGCTTGGTATCGGGGGACAATGAGCAGTTCTTC
j_gene: TRBJ1-2; abundance: NA; v_gene: TRBV6-5; d_gene: NA; CDR3aa: CASSYSPGQGYGYTF; CDR3nt: TGTGCCAGCAGTTACTCGCCAGGGCAGGGCTATGGCTACACCTTC
j_gene: TRBJ1-2; abundance: few; v_gene: TRBV27; d_gene: NA; CDR3aa: CASSQIPGDGGYTF; CDR3nt: TGTGCCAGCAGTCAAATACCAGGGGACGGGGGCTACACCTTC
j_gene: TRBJ1-5; abundance: NA; v_gene: TRBV19; d_gene: TRBD1; CDR3aa: CASSPRTGSNQPQHF; CDR3nt: TGTGCCAGTAGTCCACGGACAGGGAGCAATCAGCCCCAGCATTTT
j_gene: TRBJ2-7; abundance: NA; v_gene: TRBV5-4; d_gene: TRBD2; CDR3aa: CASSSGTSGGEQYF; CDR3nt: TGTGCCAGCAGCTCCGGGACTAGCGGGGGGGAGCAGTACTTC
j_gene: TRBJ1-1; abundance: few; v_gene: TRBV19; d_gene: TRBD1; CDR3aa: CASRETGLSNTEAFF; CDR3nt: TGTGCCAGTAGGGAGACAGGGCTCAGTAACACTGAAGCTTTCTTT
j_gene: TRBJ1-5; abundance: NA; v_gene: TRBV30; d_gene: NA; CDR3aa: CAWSVLGNQPQHF; CDR3nt: TGTGCCTGGAGTGTACTTGGCAATCAGCCCCAGCATTTT
j_gene: TRBJ1-6; abundance: NA; v_gene: TRBV4-2; d_gene: NA; CDR3aa: CASSQDRDSSYNSPLHF; CDR3nt: TGTGCCAGCAGCCAAGATCGGGATAGCTCCTATAATTCACCCCTCCACTTT
j_gene: TRBJ2-7; abundance: NA; v_gene: TRBV5-1; d_gene: NA; CDR3aa: CASSEGAAYEQYF; CDR3nt: TGCGCCAGCAGCGAAGGGGCCGCCTACGAGCAGTACTTC
j_gene: TRBJ2-1; abundance: NA; v_gene: TRBV7-8; d_gene: TRBD1; CDR3aa: CASSHPGQVLYNEQFF; CDR3nt: TGTGCCAGCAGCCACCCTGGACAGGTTCTCTACAATGAGCAGTTCTTC
j_gene: TRBJ1-1; abundance: NA; v_gene: TRBV6-5; d_gene: NA; CDR3aa: CASSRDPQGKAFF; CDR3nt: TGTGCCAGCAGTCGCGACCCCCAGGGTAAAGCTTTCTTT
j_gene: TRBJ2-7; abundance: NA; v_gene: TRBV28; d_gene: NA; CDR3aa: CASSFRQVYSYEQYF; CDR3nt: TGTGCCAGCAGTTTTAGACAGGTCTACTCCTACGAGCAGTACTTC
j_gene: TRBJ1-5; abundance: NA; v_gene: TRBV7-9; d_gene: NA; CDR3aa: CASSFGSGADQPQHF; CDR3nt: TGTGCCAGCAGCTTTGGGTCAGGGGCAGACCAGCCCCAGCATTTT
j_gene: TRBJ2-3; abundance: NA; v_gene: TRBV4-2; d_gene: NA; CDR3aa: CASRLGMADTQYF; CDR3nt: TGTGCCAGCAGGCTAGGCATGGCTGATACGCAGTATTTT
j_gene: TRBJ1-2; abundance: once; v_gene: TRBV2; d_gene: NA; CDR3aa: CASSEERLSGYTF; CDR3nt: TGTGCCAGCAGTGAAGAGAGGTTGTCTGGCTACACCTTC
j_gene: TRBJ1-6; abundance: once; v_gene: TRBV4-2; d_gene: NA; CDR3aa: CASSQDGRVSNSPLHF; CDR3nt: TGTGCCAGCAGCCAAGATGGGCGCGTGAGCAATTCACCCCTCCACTTT
j_gene: TRBJ1-2; abundance: once; v_gene: TRBV27; d_gene: NA; CDR3aa: CASSPFWGQGYTF; CDR3nt: TGTGCCAGCAGCCCTTTTTGGGGGCAAGGTTACACCTTC
j_gene: TRBJ2-2; abundance: NA; v_gene: TRBV25-1; d_gene: NA; CDR3aa: CASSKGRTGELFF; CDR3nt: TGTGCCAGCAGTAAGGGGAGGACCGGGGAGCTGTTTTTT